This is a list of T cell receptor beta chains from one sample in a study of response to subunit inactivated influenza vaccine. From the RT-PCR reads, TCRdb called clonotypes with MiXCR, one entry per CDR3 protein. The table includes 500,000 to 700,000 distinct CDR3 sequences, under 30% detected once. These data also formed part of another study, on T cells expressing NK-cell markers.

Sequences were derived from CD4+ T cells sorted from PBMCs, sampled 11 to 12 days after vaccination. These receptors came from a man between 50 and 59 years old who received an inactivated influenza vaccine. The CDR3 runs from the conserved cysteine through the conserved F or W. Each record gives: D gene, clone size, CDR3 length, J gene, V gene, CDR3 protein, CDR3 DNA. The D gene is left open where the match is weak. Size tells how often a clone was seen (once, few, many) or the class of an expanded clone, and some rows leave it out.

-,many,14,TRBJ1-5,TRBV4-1,CASSQVEEYQPQHF,TGCGCCAGCAGCCAAGTGGAGGAATATCAGCCCCAGCATTTT
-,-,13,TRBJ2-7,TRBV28,CASSPVHSYEQYF,TGTGCCAGCAGTCCGGTCCACTCCTACGAGCAGTACTTC
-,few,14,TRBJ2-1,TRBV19,CASSIGLSYNEQFF,TGTGCCAGTAGTATAGGGCTTTCCTACAATGAGCAGTTCTTC
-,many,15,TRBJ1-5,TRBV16,CASRSLRGSNQPQHF,TGTGCCAGCCGCTCATTGCGAGGCTCCAATCAGCCCCAGCATTTT
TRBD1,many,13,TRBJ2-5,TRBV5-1,CASSEGQKETQYF,TGCGCCAGCAGCGAGGGACAGAAAGAGACCCAGTACTTC
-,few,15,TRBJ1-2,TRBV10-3,CAISELSGTHYGYTF,TGTGCCATCAGTGAGTTGTCAGGGACTCACTATGGCTACACCTTC
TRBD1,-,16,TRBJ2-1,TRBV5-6,CASSVPGTGFQNEQFF,TGTGCCAGCAGCGTCCCCGGGACAGGGTTTCAGAATGAGCAGTTCTTC
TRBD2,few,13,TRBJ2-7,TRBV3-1,CASSRGLANEQYF,TGTGCCAGCAGCCGGGGACTAGCAAACGAGCAGTACTTC
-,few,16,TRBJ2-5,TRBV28,CASGGGGSGRQETQYF,TGTGCCAGCGGGGGCGGGGGCAGCGGCAGACAAGAGACCCAGTACTTC
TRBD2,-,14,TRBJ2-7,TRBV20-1,CSAITAGGGYEQYF,TGCAGTGCTATCACAGCGGGAGGAGGCTACGAGCAGTACTTC
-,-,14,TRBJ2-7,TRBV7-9,CASSLAPGPDEQYF,TGTGCCAGCAGCTTAGCGCCAGGGCCCGACGAGCAGTACTTC
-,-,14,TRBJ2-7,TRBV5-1,CASSPVGRSYEQYF,TGCGCCAGCAGCCCGGTGGGGCGATCCTACGAGCAGTACTTC
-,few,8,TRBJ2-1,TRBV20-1,CSAEEQFF,TGCAGTGCTGAAGAGCAGTTCTTC
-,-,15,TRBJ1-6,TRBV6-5,CASSYTSGNNSPLHF,TGTGCCAGCAGTTACACCTCCGGCAATAATTCACCCCTCCACTTT
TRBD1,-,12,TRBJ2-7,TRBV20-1,CSASRQGHEQYF,TGCAGTGCTAGCCGACAGGGCCACGAGCAGTACTTC
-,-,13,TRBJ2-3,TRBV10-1,CASRRGSTDTQYF,TGCGCCAGCAGGAGGGGGAGCACAGATACGCAGTATTTT
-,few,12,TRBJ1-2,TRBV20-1,CSVSGTNYGYTF,TGCAGTGTCTCAGGGACTAACTATGGCTACACCTTC
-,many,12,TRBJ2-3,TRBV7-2,CASSLVRDTQYF,TGCGCCAGCAGCTTGGTCCGGGATACGCAGTATTTT
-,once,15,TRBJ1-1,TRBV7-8,CASSSRGGMNTEAFF,TGTGCCAGCAGCTCCAGGGGAGGGATGAACACTGAAGCTTTCTTT
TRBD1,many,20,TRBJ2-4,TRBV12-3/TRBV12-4,CASSLAMLLNRGSAKNIQYF,TGTGCCAGCAGTTTAGCAATGCTTCTCAACAGGGGATCGGCCAAAAACATTCAGTACTTC
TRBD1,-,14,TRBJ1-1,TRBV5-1,CASSLTGADTEAFF,TGCGCCAGCAGCTTGACAGGGGCTGACACTGAAGCTTTCTTT
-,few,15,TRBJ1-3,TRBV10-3,CAISAPRSSGNTIYF,TGTGCCATCAGTGCACCCAGGAGCTCTGGAAACACCATATATTTT
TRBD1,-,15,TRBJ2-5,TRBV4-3,CASSPGQGLTETQYF,TGCGCCAGCAGCCCGGGACAGGGGCTTACTGAGACCCAGTACTTC
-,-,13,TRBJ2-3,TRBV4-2,CASSIHATDTQYF,TGTGCCAGCAGCATCCACGCCACAGATACGCAGTATTTT
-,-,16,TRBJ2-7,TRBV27,CASSLSGPGFSYEQYF,TGTGCCAGCAGTTTATCGGGTCCGGGGTTCTCCTACGAGCAGTACTTC
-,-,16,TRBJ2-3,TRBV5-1,CASSLGLYGRLDTQYF,TGCGCCAGCAGCCTGGGACTGTACGGGCGTTTAGATACGCAGTATTTT
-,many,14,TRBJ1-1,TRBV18,CASSPGTGSSEAFF,TGTGCCAGCTCACCTGGGACGGGGAGCTCTGAAGCTTTCTTT
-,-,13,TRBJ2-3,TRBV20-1,CSARSQGKDTQYF,TGCAGTGCTAGATCTCAGGGTAAAGATACGCAGTATTTT
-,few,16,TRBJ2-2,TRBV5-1,CASSPLPGGRSGELFF,TGCGCCAGCAGCCCCCTTCCTGGGGGGCGCTCCGGGGAGCTGTTTTTT
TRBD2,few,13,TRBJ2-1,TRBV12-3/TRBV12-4,CASRAGVYNEQFF,TGTGCCAGCCGGGCGGGAGTCTACAATGAGCAGTTCTTC
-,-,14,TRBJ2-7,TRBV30,CAWTRRGSSYEQYF,TGTGCCTGGACAAGGAGGGGGAGCTCCTACGAGCAGTACTTC
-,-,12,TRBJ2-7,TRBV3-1,CASSQFGYEQYF,TGTGCCAGCAGCCAGTTTGGTTACGAGCAGTACTTC
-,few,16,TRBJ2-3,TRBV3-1,CASSRAGTLSTDTQYF,TGTGCCAGCAGCCGGGCCGGGACCCTTAGCACAGATACGCAGTATTTT
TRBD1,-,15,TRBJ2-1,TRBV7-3,CASSPGSGGLYEQFF,TGTGCCAGCAGCCCCGGTTCAGGGGGTCTCTATGAGCAGTTCTTC
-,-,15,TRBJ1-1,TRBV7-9,CASSLAEALGTEAFF,TGTGCCAGCAGCTTAGCCGAGGCCTTGGGCACTGAAGCTTTCTTT
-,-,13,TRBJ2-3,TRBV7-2,CASSLASRERQYF,TGTGCCAGCAGCTTAGCATCGCGGGAAAGGCAGTATTTT
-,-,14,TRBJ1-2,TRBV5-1,CASSLADRTQGYTF,TGCGCCAGCAGCTTGGCCGACAGGACGCAAGGCTACACCTTC
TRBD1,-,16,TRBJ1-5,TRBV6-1,CASSSIGQGLNQPQHF,TGTGCCAGCAGTAGTATCGGACAGGGGCTTAATCAGCCCCAGCATTTT
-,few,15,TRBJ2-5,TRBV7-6,CASSEAGTEQETQYF,TGTGCCAGCAGCGAGGCCGGGACTGAACAAGAGACCCAGTACTTC
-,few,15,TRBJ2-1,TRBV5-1,CASSFIASSYNEQFF,TGCGCCAGCAGCTTCATCGCAAGCTCCTACAATGAGCAGTTCTTC
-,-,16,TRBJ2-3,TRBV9,CASSAMGDSRTDTQYF,TGTGCCAGCAGCGCGATGGGGGACTCCCGAACAGATACGCAGTATTTT
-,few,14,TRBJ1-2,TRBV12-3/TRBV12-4,CASNFSARRGGYTF,TGTGCCAGCAATTTTTCAGCCCGGCGGGGTGGCTACACCTTC
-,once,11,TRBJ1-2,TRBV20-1,CKATSPYGYTF,TGCAAAGCGACAAGCCCATATGGCTACACCTTC
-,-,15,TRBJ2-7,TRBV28,CASSTSGLSSYEQYF,TGTGCCAGCAGCACCTCAGGGTTAAGCTCCTACGAGCAGTACTTC
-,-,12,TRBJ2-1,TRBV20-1,CSARPGRSEQFF,TGCAGTGCTAGACCCGGGCGCAGTGAGCAGTTCTTC
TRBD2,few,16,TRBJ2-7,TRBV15,CATSREAGLAIYEQYF,TGTGCCACCAGCAGAGAAGCCGGACTAGCGATATACGAGCAGTACTTC
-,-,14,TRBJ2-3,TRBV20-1,CSASKGHSTDTQYF,TGCAGTGCTAGTAAGGGACACAGCACAGATACGCAGTATTTT
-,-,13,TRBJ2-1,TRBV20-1,CSVKGHDYNEQFF,TGCAGTGTCAAGGGACACGACTACAATGAGCAGTTCTTC